These T cell receptor beta chains were read from a single sample in a study of shared clonotypes between healthy human individuals. Clones were sequenced by immunoSEQ multiplex PCR, and TCRdb holds only the in-frame ones, with some missing. The repertoire holds about 2.1 million clones, with about 93% as singletons. Sample: naive CD8+ T cells from PBMCs. The receptors come from a young man in good health. Some clones in this sample may be carry-over from other donors' samples. Both conserved end residues are part of each CDR3. Each record gives: J gene, clone size, V gene, D gene, CDR3 DNA, CDR3 protein. The D gene is left open where the match is weak. Clone size is not always given. Where it is, it says once, few, many or a class for expanded clones.

J gene: TRBJ2-7
clone size: -
V gene: TRBV6-5
D gene: -
CDR3 DNA: TGTGCCAGTCAGAACAGCTACGAGCAGTACTTC
CDR3 protein: CASQNSYEQYF

J gene: TRBJ2-3
clone size: -
V gene: TRBV13
D gene: TRBD1
CDR3 DNA: TGTGCCAGCAGCTTATTTTCAGGGGGCGACCCAGATACGCAGTATTTT
CDR3 protein: CASSLFSGGDPDTQYF

J gene: TRBJ2-7
clone size: -
V gene: TRBV28
D gene: -
CDR3 DNA: TGTGCCAGCAGTCCTTTAACGAGGCACTACGAGCAGTACTTC
CDR3 protein: CASSPLTRHYEQYF

J gene: TRBJ2-7
clone size: -
V gene: TRBV28
D gene: TRBD1
CDR3 DNA: TGTGCCAGCAATCCAGGACAGGGATTCTCCTACGAGCAGTACTTC
CDR3 protein: CASNPGQGFSYEQYF

J gene: TRBJ2-3
clone size: once
V gene: TRBV9
D gene: -
CDR3 DNA: TGTGCCAGCAGCCTAGCAGGGGGGAGCACAGATACGCAGTATTTT
CDR3 protein: CASSLAGGSTDTQYF

J gene: TRBJ1-2
clone size: -
V gene: TRBV27
D gene: -
CDR3 DNA: TGTGCCAGCAGTTCCTGGACGGAGGAGGGAAACTATGGCTACACCTTC
CDR3 protein: CASSSWTEEGNYGYTF

J gene: TRBJ2-7
clone size: -
V gene: TRBV7-9
D gene: TRBD2
CDR3 DNA: TGTGCCAGCAGCGTTCCCGGGACTAGCGGGGGGAGCTCCTACGAGCAGTACTTC
CDR3 protein: CASSVPGTSGGSSYEQYF

J gene: TRBJ2-1
clone size: -
V gene: TRBV10-3
D gene: TRBD2
CDR3 DNA: TGTGCCATCAATAGCGGGATTGGTAGTGAGCAGTTCTTC
CDR3 protein: CAINSGIGSEQFF

J gene: TRBJ1-3
clone size: -
V gene: TRBV7-9
D gene: -
CDR3 DNA: TGTGCCAGCAGCCCTCCCGCCCTCTCTGGAAACACCATATATTTT
CDR3 protein: CASSPPALSGNTIYF

J gene: TRBJ2-7
clone size: once
V gene: TRBV6-1
D gene: TRBD1
CDR3 DNA: TGTGCCAGCAGCCTAACAGGGGGCGCCCCCAACGAGCAGTACTTC
CDR3 protein: CASSLTGGAPNEQYF

J gene: TRBJ2-7
clone size: -
V gene: TRBV27
D gene: TRBD1
CDR3 DNA: TGTGCCAGCAGTTTATACCCCGGGACAGCATCCTACGAGCAGTACTTC
CDR3 protein: CASSLYPGTASYEQYF

J gene: TRBJ1-2
clone size: once
V gene: TRBV13
D gene: -
CDR3 DNA: TGTGCCAGCAGCTTAGGCCTGGGTAGTGGCTACACCTTC
CDR3 protein: CASSLGLGSGYTF

J gene: TRBJ2-7
clone size: -
V gene: TRBV12-1
D gene: -
CDR3 DNA: TGTGCCAGCAGTGCGAACTCCTACGAGCAGTACTTC
CDR3 protein: CASSANSYEQYF

J gene: TRBJ2-1
clone size: -
V gene: TRBV27
D gene: TRBD2
CDR3 DNA: TGTGCCAGCAGCCGACTAGCGGGGAACAATGAGCAGTTCTTC
CDR3 protein: CASSRLAGNNEQFF

J gene: TRBJ2-7
clone size: -
V gene: TRBV18
D gene: TRBD1
CDR3 DNA: TGTGCCAGCTCGCCGAGACAGGGGACGGATTCCTACGAGCAGTACTTC
CDR3 protein: CASSPRQGTDSYEQYF

J gene: TRBJ2-2
clone size: -
V gene: TRBV6-5
D gene: -
CDR3 DNA: TGTGCCAGCAGTATAGGGGTAGCCGGGGAGCTGTTTTTT
CDR3 protein: CASSIGVAGELFF

J gene: TRBJ2-7
clone size: once
V gene: TRBV6-5
D gene: -
CDR3 DNA: TGTGCCAGCAGACCTTCGGTGACGCATTCCTACGAGCAGTACTTC
CDR3 protein: CASRPSVTHSYEQYF

J gene: TRBJ2-1
clone size: -
V gene: TRBV28
D gene: -
CDR3 DNA: TGTGCCAGCAGTTTGGAAGGGCCGGATGAGCAGTTCTTC
CDR3 protein: CASSLEGPDEQFF

J gene: TRBJ1-1
clone size: -
V gene: TRBV19
D gene: TRBD1
CDR3 DNA: TGTGCCAGTAGTGACAGGGGTGTTTTTGGAGCTTTCTTT
CDR3 protein: CASSDRGVFGAFF

J gene: TRBJ2-1
clone size: once
V gene: TRBV19
D gene: -
CDR3 DNA: TGTGCCAGTAGTATAGACATACCCAATGAGCAGTTCTTC
CDR3 protein: CASSIDIPNEQFF

J gene: TRBJ2-7
clone size: -
V gene: TRBV2
D gene: -
CDR3 DNA: TGTGCCAGCAGTCTCAATACATACTACGAGCAGTACTTC
CDR3 protein: CASSLNTYYEQYF

J gene: TRBJ1-2
clone size: -
V gene: TRBV6-4
D gene: -
CDR3 DNA: TGTGCCAGCGCCGAGATCCAGAATGGCTACACCTTC
CDR3 protein: CASAEIQNGYTF

J gene: TRBJ2-7
clone size: -
V gene: TRBV9
D gene: TRBD1
CDR3 DNA: TGTGCCAGCAGCGTAGGGACAGGGTCGGACGAGCAGTACTTC
CDR3 protein: CASSVGTGSDEQYF

J gene: TRBJ2-7
clone size: -
V gene: TRBV5-4
D gene: TRBD1
CDR3 DNA: TGTGCCAGCAGCCAGGACAGGGGAGGCGAGCAGTACTTC
CDR3 protein: CASSQDRGGEQYF

J gene: TRBJ2-2
clone size: -
V gene: TRBV28
D gene: -
CDR3 DNA: TGTGCCAGCAGTTTTCTGGCGGGGCGGACCGGGGAGCTGTTTTTT
CDR3 protein: CASSFLAGRTGELFF

J gene: TRBJ2-2
clone size: -
V gene: TRBV27
D gene: TRBD2
CDR3 DNA: TGTGCCAGCAGTTCCGTAGCGGGGGTCACCGGGGAGCTGTTTTTT
CDR3 protein: CASSSVAGVTGELFF

J gene: TRBJ2-1
clone size: -
V gene: TRBV27
D gene: -
CDR3 DNA: TGTGCCAGCAGTTTATCGAGGCGGGAGCAGTTCTTC
CDR3 protein: CASSLSRREQFF

J gene: TRBJ1-5
clone size: -
V gene: TRBV7-8
D gene: -
CDR3 DNA: TGTGCCAGCAGCTTAGCGCAACGGGGGTTTAGCAATCAGCCCCAGCATTTT
CDR3 protein: CASSLAQRGFSNQPQHF

J gene: TRBJ2-1
clone size: once
V gene: TRBV9
D gene: -
CDR3 DNA: TGTGCCAGCAGCGGATCGGGATCCCTCTCCTACAATGAGCAGTTCTTC
CDR3 protein: CASSGSGSLSYNEQFF

J gene: TRBJ1-5
clone size: -
V gene: TRBV19
D gene: -
CDR3 DNA: TGTGCCAGTAGTAACAGGGATTTCAATCAGCCCCAGCATTTT
CDR3 protein: CASSNRDFNQPQHF

J gene: TRBJ2-7
clone size: -
V gene: TRBV11-1
D gene: -
CDR3 DNA: TGTGCCAGCGGACTCGGTTACAACTACGAGCAGTACTTC
CDR3 protein: CASGLGYNYEQYF

J gene: TRBJ1-3
clone size: -
V gene: TRBV10-1
D gene: -
CDR3 DNA: TGCGCCAGCAGTGAATGGCAGCCTATCCGGAGCTCTGGAAACACCATATATTTT
CDR3 protein: CASSEWQPIRSSGNTIYF

J gene: TRBJ1-3
clone size: -
V gene: TRBV11-2
D gene: -
CDR3 DNA: TGTGCCAGCAGCCCCCGCACAGGGTACGGAAACACCATATATTTT
CDR3 protein: CASSPRTGYGNTIYF

J gene: TRBJ2-1
clone size: -
V gene: TRBV7-9
D gene: -
CDR3 DNA: TGTGCCAGCGTGACGCAGGTGGTAATGGAGCAGTTCTTC
CDR3 protein: CASVTQVVMEQFF

J gene: TRBJ1-2
clone size: -
V gene: TRBV5-4
D gene: -
CDR3 DNA: TGTGCCAGCAGCTCCACGGGGGGCCACTACTATGGCTACACCTTC
CDR3 protein: CASSSTGGHYYGYTF

J gene: TRBJ1-2
clone size: -
V gene: TRBV29-1
D gene: TRBD1
CDR3 DNA: TGCAGCGTGGCAAATTCCGGGACAGGGCTCCACTATGGCTACACCTTC
CDR3 protein: CSVANSGTGLHYGYTF

J gene: TRBJ2-1
clone size: -
V gene: TRBV7-9
D gene: TRBD2
CDR3 DNA: TGTGCCAGCAGCCCCCAAGCGGGAAAGCGAGCCAATGAGCAGTTCTTC
CDR3 protein: CASSPQAGKRANEQFF

J gene: TRBJ2-7
clone size: -
V gene: TRBV5-6
D gene: -
CDR3 DNA: TGTGCCAGCAGCTTGGGCCAAAGGGGAACGAACGAGCAGTACTTC
CDR3 protein: CASSLGQRGTNEQYF

J gene: TRBJ2-7
clone size: -
V gene: TRBV6-6
D gene: -
CDR3 DNA: TGTGCCAGCAGTTACTCGTCCAGCTACGAGCAGTACTTC
CDR3 protein: CASSYSSSYEQYF

J gene: TRBJ2-3
clone size: once
V gene: TRBV4-3
D gene: TRBD2
CDR3 DNA: TGCGCCAGCAGCCAAGATAGGCGTAGCGGGACTAGCACAGATACGCAGTATTTT
CDR3 protein: CASSQDRRSGTSTDTQYF

J gene: TRBJ2-3
clone size: -
V gene: TRBV6-5
D gene: -
CDR3 DNA: TGTGCCAGCAGTTACGGGCCCCCTTTTAAGACAGATACGCAGTATTTT
CDR3 protein: CASSYGPPFKTDTQYF

J gene: TRBJ2-3
clone size: -
V gene: TRBV11-2
D gene: TRBD2
CDR3 DNA: TGTGCCAGCAGCCCTTACAGCGGGGTATCGGGCACAGATACGCAGTATTTT
CDR3 protein: CASSPYSGVSGTDTQYF

J gene: TRBJ2-7
clone size: -
V gene: TRBV29-1
D gene: -
CDR3 DNA: TGCAGCGCCGGGGGCACATTCTACGAGCAGTACTTC
CDR3 protein: CSAGGTFYEQYF

J gene: TRBJ2-2
clone size: -
V gene: TRBV4-3
D gene: -
CDR3 DNA: TGCGCCAGCAGCCAAGATCGGAATGGCGCCGGGGAGCTGTTTTTT
CDR3 protein: CASSQDRNGAGELFF

J gene: TRBJ2-3
clone size: once
V gene: TRBV9
D gene: -
CDR3 DNA: TGTGCCAGCAGCGTACAAGGTTGGGATACGCAGTATTTT
CDR3 protein: CASSVQGWDTQYF

J gene: TRBJ2-2
clone size: -
V gene: TRBV5-1
D gene: TRBD2
CDR3 DNA: TGCGCCAGCAGCTTGTCGGCTAGCGGGTACGGCGGGGAGCTGTTTTTT
CDR3 protein: CASSLSASGYGGELFF

J gene: TRBJ1-2
clone size: -
V gene: TRBV10-3
D gene: -
CDR3 DNA: TGTGCCATCAGTGAACAGACCAACTATGGCTACACCTTC
CDR3 protein: CAISEQTNYGYTF

J gene: TRBJ1-4
clone size: -
V gene: TRBV10-3
D gene: TRBD1
CDR3 DNA: TGTGCCATCAGTGAGGCCTACCGGGACAGCGGTGAAAAACTGTTTTTT
CDR3 protein: CAISEAYRDSGEKLFF

J gene: TRBJ2-7
clone size: -
V gene: TRBV5-6
D gene: TRBD1
CDR3 DNA: TGTGCCAGCAGCTTTGGGACAGCTGACTACGAGCAGTACTTC
CDR3 protein: CASSFGTADYEQYF

J gene: TRBJ2-7
clone size: -
V gene: TRBV5-1
D gene: TRBD1
CDR3 DNA: TGCGCCAGCAGCTTGGGAGTTTTGGGACAGCGCTACGAGCAGTACTTC
CDR3 protein: CASSLGVLGQRYEQYF

J gene: TRBJ1-1
clone size: -
V gene: TRBV5-6
D gene: -
CDR3 DNA: TGTGCCAGCAGCTACAGTGGGACTGAAGCTTTCTTT
CDR3 protein: CASSYSGTEAFF

J gene: TRBJ1-1
clone size: -
V gene: TRBV19
D gene: -
CDR3 DNA: TGTGCCAGTAGTATCCAAGGACGTACTGAAGCTTTCTTT
CDR3 protein: CASSIQGRTEAFF

J gene: TRBJ2-7
clone size: -
V gene: TRBV5-1
D gene: TRBD2
CDR3 DNA: TGCGCCAGCAGCTTGGGTAGGCTAGCGGGGCCTTCCTACGAGCAGTACTTC
CDR3 protein: CASSLGRLAGPSYEQYF

J gene: TRBJ2-3
clone size: -
V gene: TRBV30
D gene: -
CDR3 DNA: TGTGCCTGGAGTCCCGTAGCGGGCACAGATACGCAGTATTTT
CDR3 protein: CAWSPVAGTDTQYF

J gene: TRBJ2-3
clone size: -
V gene: TRBV13
D gene: -
CDR3 DNA: TGTGCCAGCAGCTCCTTCGGCGGTGGGTTGACAAGCACAGATACGCAGTATTTT
CDR3 protein: CASSSFGGGLTSTDTQYF

J gene: TRBJ2-7
clone size: -
V gene: TRBV28
D gene: TRBD2
CDR3 DNA: TGTGCCAGCAGTTTACGACTAGCGGGAGAGGGTTTATATGCCGAGCAGTACTTC
CDR3 protein: CASSLRLAGEGLYAEQYF

J gene: TRBJ1-4
clone size: -
V gene: TRBV14
D gene: -
CDR3 DNA: TGTGCCAGCAGCCACGGGATAACGCCTGAAAAACTGTTTTTT
CDR3 protein: CASSHGITPEKLFF

J gene: TRBJ2-7
clone size: -
V gene: TRBV27
D gene: -
CDR3 DNA: TGTGCCAGCAGTTTATGGGCAGGGCGCTCCTACGAGCAGTACTTC
CDR3 protein: CASSLWAGRSYEQYF